This T cell receptor (beta chain) was sequenced for a study of T-cell reconstitution after alpha-beta-depleted transplantation in children. A TCRbeta library incorporating unique molecular identifiers was prepared. TCRdb reprocessed the PCR reads with MiXCR, giving one entry per CDR3 protein. The sample comprises 150,000 to 200,000 distinct CDR3 sequences, about 6.4% of which are singletons, and around 2.7% rests with the top ten. This CDR3 is built from 15 residues. From germline, CDR1 is SGHDT and CDR2 YYEEEE. Trimming at V came to 0 bases and at J to 8 bases, leaving 7 bases not matched to a gene. Ten or more counts support this clonotype.

The genes are TRBV5-6 and TRBJ2-1, with TRBD1 matching 8 bases. Sequenced material: PBMCs from the stem cell graft donor, taken from the stem cell graft. The TCR originated in a human donor who donated a stem cell graft to a child with Wiskott-Aldrich syndrome. CDR3 bases: TGTGCCAGCAGCTTGGTTGGGACAGGACAGTATGAGCAGTTCTTC. This sequence encodes CASSLVGTGQYEQFF. Full variable domain (outside the CDR3, taken from reference TRBV5-6 and TRBJ2-1): DAGVTQSPTHLIKTRGQQVTLRCSPKSGHDTVSWYQQALGQGPQFIFQYYEEEERQRGNFPDRFSGHQFPNYSSELNVNALLLGDSALYLCASSLVGTGQYEQFFGPGTRLTVL.